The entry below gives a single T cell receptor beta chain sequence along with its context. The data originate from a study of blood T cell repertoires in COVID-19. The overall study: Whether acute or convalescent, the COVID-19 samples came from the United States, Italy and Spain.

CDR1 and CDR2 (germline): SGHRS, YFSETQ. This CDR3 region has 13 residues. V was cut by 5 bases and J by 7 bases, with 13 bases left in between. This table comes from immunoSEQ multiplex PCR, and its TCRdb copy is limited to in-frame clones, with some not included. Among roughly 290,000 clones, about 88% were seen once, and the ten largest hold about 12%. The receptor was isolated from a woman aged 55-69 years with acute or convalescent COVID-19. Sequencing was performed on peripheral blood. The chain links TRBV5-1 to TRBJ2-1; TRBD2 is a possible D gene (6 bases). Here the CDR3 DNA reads TGCGCCAGCAGGGAGTTCAGCGGGAATGAGCAGTTCTTC. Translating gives CASREFSGNEQFF. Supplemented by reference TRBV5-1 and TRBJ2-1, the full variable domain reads KAGVTQTPRYLIKTRGQQVTLSCSPISGHRSVSWYQQTPGQGLQFLFEYFSETQRNKGNFPGRFSGRQFSNSRSEMNVSTLELGDSALYLCASREFSGNEQFFGPGTRLTVL.